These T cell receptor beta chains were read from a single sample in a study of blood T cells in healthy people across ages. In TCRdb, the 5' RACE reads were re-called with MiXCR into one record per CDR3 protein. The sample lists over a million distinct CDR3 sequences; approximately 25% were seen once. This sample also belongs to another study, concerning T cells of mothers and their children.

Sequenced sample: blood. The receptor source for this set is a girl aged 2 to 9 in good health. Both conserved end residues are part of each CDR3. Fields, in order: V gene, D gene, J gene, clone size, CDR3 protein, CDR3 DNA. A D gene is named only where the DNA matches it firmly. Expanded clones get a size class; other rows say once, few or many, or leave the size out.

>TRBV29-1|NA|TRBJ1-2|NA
CSDYGGLGNYGYTF
TGCAGCGACTACGGGGGGCTGGGAAACTATGGCTACACCTTC
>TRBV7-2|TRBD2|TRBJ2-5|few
CASSYRGGGFETQYF
TGTGCCAGCAGTTATCGGGGGGGCGGATTTGAGACCCAGTACTTC
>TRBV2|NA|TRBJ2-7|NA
CATQGTAEQYF
TGTGCCACCCAGGGGACGGCCGAGCAGTACTTC
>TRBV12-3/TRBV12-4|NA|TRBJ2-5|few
CASRPGLEKGTQYF
TGTGCCAGCAGGCCGGGACTGGAAAAAGGGACCCAGTACTTC
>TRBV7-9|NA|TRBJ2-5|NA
CASSLPLGREGTQYF
TGTGCCAGCAGCTTACCCCTCGGGAGAGAAGGGACCCAGTACTTC
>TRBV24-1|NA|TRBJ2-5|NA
CATSDTLGARETQYF
TGTGCCACCAGTGACACCCTGGGGGCGCGAGAGACCCAGTACTTC
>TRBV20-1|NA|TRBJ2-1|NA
CSARTGASNEQFF
TGCAGTGCTAGAACCGGGGCGAGCAATGAGCAGTTCTTC
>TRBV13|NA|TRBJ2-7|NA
CASSLAGTANFFSCEQYF
TGTGCCAGCAGCTTAGCGGGGACTGCTAATTTCTTTTCCTGCGAGCAGTACTTC
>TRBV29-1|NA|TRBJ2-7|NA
CSVGLGYSYEQYF
TGCAGCGTTGGATTGGGGTACTCCTACGAGCAGTACTTC
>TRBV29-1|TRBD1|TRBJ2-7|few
CSVEDLGQGGYEQYF
TGCAGCGTTGAAGATCTGGGACAGGGGGGCTACGAGCAGTACTTC
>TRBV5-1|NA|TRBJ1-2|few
CASSTDRSGYTF
TGCGCCAGCAGCACCGACAGATCTGGCTACACCTTC
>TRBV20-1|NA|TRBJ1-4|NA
CSARNLRRGYEKLFF
TGCAGTGCTAGGAACTTGCGGAGGGGGTATGAAAAACTGTTTTTT
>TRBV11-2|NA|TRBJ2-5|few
CAGSLEAAGRETQYF
TGTGCCGGCAGCTTAGAAGCGGCAGGGCGGGAGACCCAGTACTTC
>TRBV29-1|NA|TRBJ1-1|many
CSVTENTEAFF
TGCAGCGTCACTGAGAACACTGAAGCTTTCTTT
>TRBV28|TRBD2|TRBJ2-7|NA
CASSFYRGTSPYEQYF
TGTGCCAGCAGTTTCTATAGGGGGACTAGCCCATACGAGCAGTACTTC
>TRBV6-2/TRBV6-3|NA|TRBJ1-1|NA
CASSHRVLVVAFF
TGTGCCAGCAGCCACCGAGTCCTAGTGGTCGCTTTCTTT
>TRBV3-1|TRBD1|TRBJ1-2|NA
CASSQPLTGVGGYTF
TGTGCCAGCAGCCAACCCCTAACAGGGGTAGGGGGCTACACCTTC
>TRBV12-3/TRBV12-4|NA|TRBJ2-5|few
CASSLLAEIQETQYF
TGTGCCAGCAGTTTATTGGCAGAAATTCAAGAGACCCAGTACTTC
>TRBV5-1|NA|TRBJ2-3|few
CASSFDHSTDTQYF
TGCGCCAGCAGCTTTGATCACAGCACAGATACGCAGTATTTT
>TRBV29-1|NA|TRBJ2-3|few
CSVEGSSRNSLDTQYF
TGCAGCGTTGAAGGTTCCAGCCGAAACTCCCTTGATACGCAGTATTTT
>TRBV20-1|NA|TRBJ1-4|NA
CSASDLATNEKLFF
TGCAGTGCTAGCGACCTTGCAACTAATGAAAAACTGTTTTTT
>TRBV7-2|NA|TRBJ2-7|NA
CASSSPGRDYEQYF
TGTGCCAGCAGCTCTCCCGGCAGAGACTACGAGCAGTACTTC
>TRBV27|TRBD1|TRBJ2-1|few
CASSPNRGTYNEQFF
TGTGCCAGCAGTCCAAACAGGGGTACCTACAATGAGCAGTTCTTC
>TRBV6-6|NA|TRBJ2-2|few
CASSYFFTGELFF
TGTGCCAGCAGTTACTTTTTCACCGGGGAGCTGTTTTTT
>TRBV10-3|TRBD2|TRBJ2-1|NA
CAISATGGTYNEQFF
TGTGCCATCAGTGCTACGGGGGGGACCTACAATGAGCAGTTCTTC
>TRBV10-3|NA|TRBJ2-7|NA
CAISEPGTRYEQYF
TGTGCCATCAGTGAGCCTGGAACTCGCTACGAGCAGTACTTC
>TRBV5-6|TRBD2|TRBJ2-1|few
CASSILAGLSYNEQFF
TGTGCCAGCAGCATACTAGCGGGCCTCTCCTACAATGAGCAGTTCTTC
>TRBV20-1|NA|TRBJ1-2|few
CSARDLIGYGYTF
TGCAGTGCTAGAGATCTAATTGGCTATGGCTACACCTTC
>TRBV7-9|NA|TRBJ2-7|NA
CASSSTRDVAYEQYF
TGTGCCAGCAGCAGTACGCGGGACGTAGCCTACGAGCAGTACTTC
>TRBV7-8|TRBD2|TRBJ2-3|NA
CASSNYISGSTDTQYF
TGTGCCAGCAGCAATTATATTAGCGGGAGCACAGATACGCAGTATTTT
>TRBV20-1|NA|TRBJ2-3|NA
CSARVYGIRTQYF
TGCAGTGCTAGAGTCTATGGAATCCGTACGCAGTATTTT
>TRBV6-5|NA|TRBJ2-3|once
CASSYGAGLLEAQYF
TGTGCCAGCAGTTACGGGGCGGGCCTATTAGAGGCGCAGTATTTT
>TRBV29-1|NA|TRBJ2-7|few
CSVRDGAYEQYF
TGCAGCGTTCGCGACGGAGCCTACGAGCAGTACTTC
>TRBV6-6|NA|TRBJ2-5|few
CASSYLGNGETQYF
TGTGCCAGCAGTTACCTGGGGAACGGAGAGACCCAGTACTTC